This T cell receptor beta chain was found in a study of blood T cell repertoires in COVID-19. J gave up 3 bases and V 5 bases, and 7 bases lay outside the gene matches. The CDR3 contains 17 residues. Germline loops: CDR1 SGHTA, CDR2 FQGNSA. Method: immunoSEQ multiplex PCR; TCRdb's copy keeps in-frame clones and lacks some. This sample has under 350,000 clones; approximately 92% occur once, and the top ten carry 6.8%. The genes are TRBV7-2 and TRBJ2-1; 13 nucleotides match TRBD2. The origin of this receptor is a woman in her 30s with COVID-19, enrolled during active disease. The sample taken for sequencing was peripheral blood. The chain's CDR3 is CASSPRLAGGFYNEQFF. The CDR3 coding sequence is TGTGCCAGCAGCCCGAGACTAGCGGGAGGCTTCTACAATGAGCAGTTCTTC. The complete variable domain, with remaining parts taken from reference TRBV7-2 and TRBJ2-1, reads GAGVSQSPSNKVTEKGKDVELRCDPISGHTALYWYRQSLGQGLEFLIYFQGNSAPDKSGLPSDRFSAERTGGSVSTLTIQRTQQEDSAVYLCASSPRLAGGFYNEQFFGPGTRLTVL.